Listed below are T cell receptor beta chains from one sample, sequenced in a study of blood T cell repertoires in COVID-19. Sequencing was performed with immunoSEQ multiplex PCR; in TCRdb, only in-frame clones are kept and a portion is missing. The repertoire holds 300,000 or so clones, with approximately 90% as singletons. The sequenced sample was peripheral blood. Receptors were obtained from a woman aged 40 to 50 with acute or convalescent COVID-19. Both conserved end residues are part of each CDR3. Each record gives: D gene, CDR3 length, clone size, V gene, J gene, CDR3 protein, CDR3 DNA. The D gene is left open where the match is weak. Not every row has a clone size; where given, it reads once, few, many or a size class.

>TRBD1|18|NA|TRBV15|TRBJ1-1
CATSRGTGTGGEDTEAFF
TGTGCCACCAGCAGAGGTACCGGGACAGGGGGCGAAGACACTGAAGCTTTCTTT
>TRBD1|14|NA|TRBV2|TRBJ1-2
CASSSTGGGYGYTF
TGTGCCAGCAGCTCCACAGGGGGGGGGTATGGCTACACCTTC
>NA|15|NA|TRBV18|TRBJ2-3
CASSPTVTSRDTQYF
TGTGCCAGCTCACCAACGGTCACTAGCAGGGATACGCAGTATTTT
>NA|13|NA|TRBV5-4|TRBJ1-4
CASSFTGGEKLFF
TGTGCCAGCAGCTTTACAGGTGGTGAAAAACTGTTTTTT
>NA|16|NA|TRBV19|TRBJ1-2
CASTATSTGLNYGYTF
TGTGCCAGTACCGCTACTTCGACCGGACTAAACTATGGCTACACCTTC
>NA|15|NA|TRBV6-6|TRBJ1-2
CASSLKQRMNYGYTF
TGTGCCAGCAGCCTCAAGCAGCGGATGAACTATGGCTACACCTTC
>NA|13|NA|TRBV3-1/TRBV3-2|TRBJ1-2
CASSQDGRDGYTF
TGTGCCAGCAGCCAAGACGGCAGGGATGGCTACACCTTC
>NA|15|NA|TRBV5-4|TRBJ1-4
CASSSPGTTNEKLFF
TGTGCCAGCAGCTCCCCGGGGACAACTAATGAAAAACTGTTTTTT
>NA|14|NA|TRBV2|TRBJ1-6
CASSPPGEGSPLHF
TGTGCCAGCAGCCCCCCGGGGGAAGGTTCACCCCTCCACTTT
>TRBD1|18|NA|TRBV4-1|TRBJ1-5
CASSRTIPTRTGNQPQHF
TGCGCCAGCAGCCGGACTATACCGACAAGGACAGGGAATCAGCCCCAGCATTTT
>NA|15|once|TRBV18|TRBJ2-1
CASSPLEFSYNEQFF
TGTGCCAGCTCACCCTTGGAGTTCTCCTACAATGAGCAGTTCTTC
>TRBD1|15|NA|TRBV5-8|TRBJ1-2
CASSSSWDRPWGYTF
TGTGCCAGCAGCTCAAGCTGGGACAGGCCGTGGGGCTACACCTTC
>NA|16|NA|TRBV5-1|TRBJ1-1
CASSLGGSFPSTEAFF
TGCGCCAGCAGCTTGGGAGGGAGTTTTCCGTCCACTGAAGCTTTCTTT
>TRBD2|14|NA|TRBV6-6|TRBJ2-1
CASASGLGGNEQFF
TGTGCCAGCGCCTCGGGGCTGGGGGGGAATGAGCAGTTCTTC
>TRBD1|14|NA|TRBV29-1|TRBJ2-1
CSVNPETGLFEQFF
TGCAGCGTCAACCCGGAGACAGGGTTGTTTGAGCAGTTCTTC